Below, 9 T cell receptor beta chains from the same sample are listed, as sequenced in a study of T cells after yellow fever vaccination. TCRdb re-analysed the 5' RACE reads in MiXCR, keeping a single row per CDR3 protein. Of just over 250,000 distinct CDR3 sequences in the sample, about 5.2% were seen once. The sequenced sample was CD4+ T cells sorted from PBMCs, obtained on the day of the yellow fever booster vaccination. These receptors were taken from a man younger than 30 who received the YFV17D yellow fever vaccine.

This clonotype was detected ten times or more. V usage is TRBV9 and J usage is TRBJ1-2; 7 bases fit TRBD1. The CDR3 runs 16 residues. V lost 0 bases and J lost 7; bases outside the gene matches: 12. Germline-derived CDR1 and CDR2 are SGDLS and YYNGEE. The CDR3 coding sequence is TGTGCCAGCAGCGTAGACCCACAGGGGCCTCGACCTGGCTACACCTTC. Translation gives CASSVDPQGPRPGYTF.

At least ten counts were recorded for this clonotype. The chain couples TRBV7-8 to TRBJ2-5; 10 bases fit TRBD2. The V gene's germline CDR1 is SGHVS and CDR2 FQNEAQ. CDR3 length: 19 amino acids. V was pared by 5 bases and J by 1 base, with 16 bases of the junction left unmatched. Written as DNA, the CDR3 is TGTGCCAGCAGCCATCGGGGAGTAGCGGGGGGCCTCACCCAAGAGACCCAGTACTTC. Protein product: CASSHRGVAGGLTQETQYF.

A few counts support this clonotype. The rearrangement links TRBV18 to TRBJ2-4, with D perhaps TRBD1 (5 bases). The V and J ends lost 3 bases and 7 bases respectively, with 13 bases between them. CDR3 length: 14 residues. CDR1 is KGHSH, CDR2 LQKENI, per germline. CDR3 sequence reads: CASSPSPTANIQYF. The CDR3, as DNA: TGTGCCAGCTCACCCTCCCCGACAGCCAACATTCAGTACTTC.

The genes are TRBV6-5 and TRBJ1-6; D uncertain. The CDR3 runs to 17 residues. V lost 6 bases and J 1 base, leaving 16 bases between the germline ends. The germline V gene encodes CDR1 MNHEY and CDR2 SVGAGI. Here the CDR3 reads CASRPTVYLSYNSPLHF. CDR3 DNA: TGTGCCAGCAGACCTACCGTCTATTTATCCTATAATTCACCCCTCCACTTT.

The chain carries TRBV12-3 or TRBV12-4 and TRBJ1-2; D perhaps matches TRBD1 (5 bases). V dropped 3 bases and J dropped 4 bases, with 12 bases sitting between them. This CDR3 comprises 14 residues. CDR3 sequence reads: CASSLNRRFYGYTF. As DNA, the CDR3 is TGTGCCAGCAGTTTGAACAGGAGATTCTATGGCTACACCTTC.

This clonotype was seen a few times. V gene TRBV11-2 combines with J gene TRBJ1-2; 8 bases align to TRBD1. With V trimmed by 5 bases and J by 7 bases, 6 bases remained unmatched. The germline V gene encodes CDR1 SGHAT and CDR2 FQNNGV. The CDR3 is made up of 13 amino acids. CDR3 nucleotide sequence: TGTGCCAGCAGCCAAGGACAGGGTGGTGGCTACACCTTC. This encodes CASSQGQGGGYTF.

The CDR3 here is CASSSGNRGSPEKLFF. CDR3 DNA sequence: TGTGCCAGCAGCTCCGGGAATCGAGGCTCGCCCGAAAAACTGTTTTTT. The chain is built from TRBV5-8 and TRBJ1-4; the D is unclear. The length of the CDR3 is 16 residues. Germline-derived CDR1 and CDR2 are SGHTS and YDEGEE. The V gene lost 3 bases and the J gene lost 8 bases, with 20 bases spanning the gap.

The J gene is TRBJ2-5, the V gene TRBV5-1; D possibly uses TRBD1 or TRBD2 (5 bases each). CDR3 length: 15 residues. V was shortened by 1 base and J by 5 bases, with 15 bases between the two germline ends. Germline lookup yields CDR1 SGHRS and CDR2 YFSETQ. CDR3 nucleotide sequence: TGCGCCAGCAGCTTGACTGGGGGTGTATGGGAGACCCAGTACTTC. As protein: CASSLTGGVWETQYF.

This clonotype was seen many times. In DNA form, the CDR3 reads TGCAGTGCTAGAGGGGGATTGAACACTGAAGCTTTCTTT. It translates to CSARGGLNTEAFF. The rearrangement links TRBV20-1 to TRBJ1-1; D gene unclear. The CDR3 runs to 13 residues. V shed 1 base and J shed 0 bases, with 6 bases lying between them. The germline V gene has CDR1 DFQATT and CDR2 SNEGSKA (reference sequence).